Listed below are T cell receptor beta chains from one sample, sequenced in a study of T cell responses to AZD1222 COVID-19 vaccine. Using immunoSEQ multiplex PCR, the repertoire was profiled, and TCRdb retains in-frame clones only, with some absent. The sample yields approximately 150,000 clones, about 90% seen once. The sequenced sample was peripheral blood, obtained 28 days after the second AZD1222 dose. These receptors all stem from an adult who received the AZD1222 COVID-19 vaccine. Each CDR3 is given without its conserved first and last residue. Fields, in order: J gene, V gene, CDR3 protein.

j_call: TRBJ2-1; v_call: TRBV18; cdr3_aa: ASSIGTDNEQF
j_call: TRBJ2-7; v_call: TRBV7-3; cdr3_aa: ASSSGSYSYEQY
j_call: TRBJ1-4; v_call: TRBV18; cdr3_aa: ASSHSRNSTNEKLF
j_call: TRBJ2-7; v_call: TRBV19; cdr3_aa: ASSITGYSHEQY
j_call: TRBJ1-3; v_call: TRBV10-3; cdr3_aa: AIGEQNSGNTIY
j_call: TRBJ2-2; v_call: TRBV5-1; cdr3_aa: ASRTENTGELF
j_call: TRBJ2-3; v_call: TRBV16; cdr3_aa: ASSQLGQSY
j_call: TRBJ2-2; v_call: TRBV7-2; cdr3_aa: ASSLERGATGELF
j_call: TRBJ1-5; v_call: TRBV12-5; cdr3_aa: ASGADSNQPQH
j_call: TRBJ2-7; v_call: TRBV4-2; cdr3_aa: ASSQEHRPPGDEQY
j_call: TRBJ2-2; v_call: TRBV18; cdr3_aa: ASSPDLNTGELF
j_call: TRBJ2-7; v_call: TRBV28; cdr3_aa: ASSFSYEQY
j_call: TRBJ2-7; v_call: TRBV27; cdr3_aa: ASSLMGVPYEQY
j_call: TRBJ2-1; v_call: TRBV24-1; cdr3_aa: ATEAGGRNEQF
j_call: TRBJ1-2; v_call: TRBV28; cdr3_aa: ATYPLDHGYT
j_call: TRBJ2-5; v_call: TRBV27; cdr3_aa: ASRRTAGTGYETQY
j_call: TRBJ2-2; v_call: TRBV29-1; cdr3_aa: SALGRDNTGELF
j_call: TRBJ1-5; v_call: TRBV19; cdr3_aa: ASTPRAQGDQPQH
j_call: TRBJ1-1; v_call: TRBV4-3; cdr3_aa: ASSQEQTRAEAF
j_call: TRBJ1-5; v_call: TRBV2; cdr3_aa: ASSPANSNQPQH
j_call: TRBJ2-1; v_call: TRBV18; cdr3_aa: ASSPTLGSEQGLNNEQF
j_call: TRBJ1-5; v_call: TRBV28; cdr3_aa: ASTSTGHYNQPQH